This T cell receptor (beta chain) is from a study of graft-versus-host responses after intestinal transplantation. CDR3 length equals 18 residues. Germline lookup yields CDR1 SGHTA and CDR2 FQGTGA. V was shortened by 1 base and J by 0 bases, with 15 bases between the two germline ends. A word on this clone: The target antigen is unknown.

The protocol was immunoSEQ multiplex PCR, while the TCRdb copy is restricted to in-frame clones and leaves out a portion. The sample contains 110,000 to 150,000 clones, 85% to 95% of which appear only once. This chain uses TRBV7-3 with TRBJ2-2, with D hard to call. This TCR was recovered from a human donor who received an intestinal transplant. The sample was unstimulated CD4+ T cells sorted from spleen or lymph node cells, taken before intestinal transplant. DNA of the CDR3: TGTGCCAGCAGCTTAAGGGCCGTAGGGCCGGCGAACACCGGGGAGCTGTTTTTT. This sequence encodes CASSLRAVGPANTGELFF.